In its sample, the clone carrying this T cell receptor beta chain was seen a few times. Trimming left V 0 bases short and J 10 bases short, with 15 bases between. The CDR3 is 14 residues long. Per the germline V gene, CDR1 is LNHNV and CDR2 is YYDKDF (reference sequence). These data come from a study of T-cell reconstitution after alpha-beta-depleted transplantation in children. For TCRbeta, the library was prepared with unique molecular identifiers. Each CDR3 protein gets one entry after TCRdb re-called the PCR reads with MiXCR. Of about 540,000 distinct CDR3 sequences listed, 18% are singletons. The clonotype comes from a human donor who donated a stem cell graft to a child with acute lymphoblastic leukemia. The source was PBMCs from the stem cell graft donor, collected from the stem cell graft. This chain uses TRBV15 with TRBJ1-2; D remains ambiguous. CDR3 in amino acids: CATSRDGNPSIYTF. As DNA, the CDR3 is TGTGCCACCAGCAGAGATGGAAACCCCTCAATCTACACCTTC.